The 5 T cell receptor beta chains below all came from one sample that was sequenced in a study of tumor-infiltrating lymphocytes in localized non-small cell lung cancer. Assay used: immunoSEQ multiplex PCR; TCRdb lists only in-frame clones, some missing. The sample shows 5,500 to 7,500 clones, around 66% of them seen only once. Sequencing input: uninvolved lung tissue not adjacent to the tumor. All receptors come from a human donor with non-small cell lung cancer.

The chain has TRBV7-6 and TRBJ2-4, with D tentatively TRBD2 (7 bases). Looked up from germline, CDR1 is SGHVS and CDR2 is FNYEAQ. The CDR3 has 17 amino acids. Between the trimmed V and J ends, which lost 1 base and 1 base, there was a span of 14 bases. DNA of the CDR3: TGTGCCAGCAGCTTAGAGGGAGGGGGGAAGGCCAAAAACATTCAGTACTTC. It yields the protein CASSLEGGGKAKNIQYF. Full variable domain (outside the CDR3, taken from reference TRBV7-6 and TRBJ2-4): GAGVSQSPRYKVTKRGQDVALRCDPISGHVSLYWYRQALGQGPEFLTYFNYEAQQDKSGLPNDRFSAERPEGSISTLTIQRTEQRDSAMYRCASSLEGGGKAKNIQYFGAGTRLSVL.

The gene calls are TRBV27 and TRBJ2-7; D is uncertain. The CDR3 spans 13 residues. Deletions cut 4 bases from V and 0 bases from J, with 7 bases between. Germline V gene data show CDR1 as MNHEY and CDR2 as SMNVEV (reference sequence). The CDR3 DNA reads as TGTGCCAGCAGTTCGGTCAACTCCTACGAGCAGTACTTC. This codes for CASSSVNSYEQYF.

The V gene is TRBV5-5, the J gene TRBJ1-3; unclear D gene. The germline V gene encodes CDR1 SGHKS and CDR2 YYEKEE (reference sequence). V gave up 1 base and J gave up 1 base, with 12 bases separating them. The CDR3 sequence is 16 residues long. The CDR3 sequence is CASSLMSTRSGNTIYF. In DNA form, the CDR3 reads TGTGCCAGCAGCTTGATGTCGACCCGGTCTGGAAACACCATATATTTT.

V is TRBV6-1 and J is TRBJ1-5; 10 nucleotides agree with TRBD1. The CDR3 runs to 14 residues. The germline CDR1 and CDR2 sequences are MNHNS and SASEGT. J lost 4 bases, V lost 7 bases, and 4 bases had no gene match. The chain's CDR3 is CASMDRGMNQPQHF. The CDR3 DNA follows: TGTGCCAGCATGGACAGGGGGATGAATCAGCCCCAGCATTTT.

V and J are TRBV5-3 and TRBJ1-2, with D unclear. TRBV5-3 falls under the ORF class, with uncertain function. V dropped 5 bases and J dropped 4 bases, with 18 bases sitting between them. The CDR3 is 15 residues long. CDR3 nucleotide sequence: TGTGCCAGAAGACGCCGGGAGGCACGTCCCTATGGCTACACCTTC. Amino acid sequence: CARRRREARPYGYTF.